This TCR beta chain was captured by sequencing in a study of blood T cell repertoires in COVID-19. The wider study: COVID-19 samples collected from the United States, Italy and Spain covered acute and convalescent phases. From T cells, B-cell-depleted T cells, or PBMCs came the material, which was cDNA or gDNA.

Trimming at V came to 4 bases and at J to 1 base, leaving 14 bases not matched to a gene. The CDR3 loop spans 17 amino acids. From germline, CDR1 is GTSNPN and CDR2 SVGIG (reference sequence). In the original processing: Scientists estimated how many nucleated cells there were by amplifying reference gene primers. Here immunoSEQ multiplex PCR was the method, and the copy in TCRdb shows in-frame clones only, minus some. V and J calls and clone size are copied from that table; D and trimming were computed from the DNA. The repertoire includes some 96,000 clones, around four fifths of them detected once, and 13% sits in the top ten.

This clonotype was sampled from a man aged 50-60 years with active or convalescent COVID-19. This chain uses TRBV30 with TRBJ2-7, with 9 bases lining up with TRBD2. The sequenced sample was peripheral blood. DNA of the CDR3: TGTGCCTGGACCCACCTACTTACTAGCGGGCCTTCCTACGAGCAGTACTTC. It is translated as CAWTHLLTSGPSYEQYF.